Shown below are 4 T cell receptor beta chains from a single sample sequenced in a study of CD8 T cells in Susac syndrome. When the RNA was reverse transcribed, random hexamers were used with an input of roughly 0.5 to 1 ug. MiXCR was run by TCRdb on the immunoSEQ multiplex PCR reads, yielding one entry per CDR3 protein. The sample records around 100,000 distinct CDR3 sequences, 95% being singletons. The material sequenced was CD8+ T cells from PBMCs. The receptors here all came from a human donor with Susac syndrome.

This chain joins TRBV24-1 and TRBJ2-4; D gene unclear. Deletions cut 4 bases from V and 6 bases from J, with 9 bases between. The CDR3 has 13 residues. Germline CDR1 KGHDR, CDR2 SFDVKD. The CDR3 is CATSENTGNIQYF. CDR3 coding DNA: TGTGCCACCAGTGAGAACACGGGAAACATTCAGTACTTC.

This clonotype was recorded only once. CDR3 sequence: CASSLLAGGTGELFF. CDR3 DNA sequence: TGCGCCAGCAGCCTACTAGCGGGAGGCACCGGGGAGCTGTTTTTT. J is TRBJ2-2 and V is TRBV4-1; 12 positions agree with TRBD2. The CDR3 contains 15 residues. J lost 4 bases, V lost 4 bases, and 1 base had no gene match. The V gene's germline CDR1 is MGHRA and CDR2 YSYEKL.

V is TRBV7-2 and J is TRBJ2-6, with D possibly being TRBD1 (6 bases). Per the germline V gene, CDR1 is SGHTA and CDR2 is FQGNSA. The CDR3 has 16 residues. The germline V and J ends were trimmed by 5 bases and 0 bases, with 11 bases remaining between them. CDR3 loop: CASSLGQPSGANVLTF. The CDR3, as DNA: TGTGCCAGCAGCCTCGGACAGCCCTCTGGGGCCAACGTCCTGACTTTC.

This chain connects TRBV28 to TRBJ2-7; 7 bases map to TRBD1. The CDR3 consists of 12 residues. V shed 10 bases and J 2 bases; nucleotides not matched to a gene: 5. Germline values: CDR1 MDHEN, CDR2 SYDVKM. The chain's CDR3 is CATRDSAYEQYF. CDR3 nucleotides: TGTGCCACCCGGGACAGTGCCTACGAGCAGTACTTC.